This record concerns one T cell receptor (beta chain) sequence. No cognate antigen has been identified for it. No quality values exist for individual bases; no much larger clone is one base distant. The CDR3 numbers 13 residues from cysteine through phenylalanine. The retained sequence is limited to the CDR3, 39 bases, with the frame set at the first base. The time point label corresponds to: pre-treatment baseline. Blood samples were taken at two points: before treatment (T0) and at week 3 (W3), which came after the first cycle of checkpoint blockade. Except for two patients with rapid clinical progression, response was assessed 12 weeks after the first infusion by RECIST 1.1; disease control meant complete response, partial response or stable disease. Any patient who had received prior systemic cancer treatment, was on concomitant immunosuppressant therapy or had synchronous other active malignancies was excluded. To track both circulating cells and T cell turnover, TCR beta was sequenced from bulk PBMC as well as from plasma cell-free DNA. Lymphoprep and SepMate tubes were used to isolate PBMC from blood, and red cell lysis was then performed. QIAamp DNA Blood Mini kits were used to extract DNA from PBMC and from sorted T cell subsets.

The data stem from a study of blood T cell dynamics during melanoma immunotherapy (dated by TCRdb to the early 2020s). About the investigation overall: Patients with metastatic melanoma were treated with first-line pembrolizumab or nivolumab plus ipilimumab as standard of care in the United Kingdom. To find early correlates of response, peripheral T cell receptor repertoires were profiled in metastatic melanoma patients before and after one cycle of checkpoint inhibitor therapy. The training cohort consisted of consecutive patients, while an additional independent group of patients from the same centre was pooled to form an external validation set.

A fixed 350 ng of DNA was loaded for every bulk PBMC sample. TCR beta CDR3 sequences were amplified from genomic DNA using the immunoSEQ TCRb Assay kit according to manufacturer instructions. The KAPA Library Quantification Kit for Illumina platforms was used to quantify the pooled libraries by qPCR. Sequencing of the pooled libraries was done on an Illumina NextSeq 500, with clustering at roughly 0.6-1.2 pM. The paper's data handling went like this. TCR data were analyzed with immunoSEQ ANALYZER and the R LymphoSeq package. A rearrangement efficiency score was calculated as productive divided by the sum of productive and non-productive CDR3 sequences. Clonality was measured with the Gini coefficient and diversity with the Renyi index at alpha=1, compared pairwise between timepoints within each patient. Clonal relatedness, based on an edit distance of 3, and repertoire similarity, based on the Bhattacharyya coefficient, were both computed in LymphoSeq. To classify response, a linear discriminant analysis based on week-3 changes in clonality and diversity was built with the R MASS and caret packages. TCRdb obtained this table from immuneACCESS and retained in-frame rearrangements with V and J assigned. These tables miss some clones; where compared with another copy, unresolved V genes account for less than half of the shortfall, and the remainder is unexplained. The V and J calls and clone size were taken over from that table, and D and trimming were inferred from the DNA. This sample is represented by 9,700 or so clones; around nine tenths of them were singletons. Approximately 30% of the sample belongs to the ten largest clones.

General conclusions and limits of the study: A bifurcated reorganization of the PBMC repertoire at W3, with increased clonality or increased diversity, was observed in patients who later achieved disease control, unlike in progressors. The study was unable to establish whether the T cell clones driving the repertoire changes were melanoma-specific or instead reflected general immune activation. The relatively small sample size was acknowledged as something that could potentially limit how far the results can be generalized.

The sequence was obtained from a human donor with melanoma. The rearrangement joined TRBV21-1 to TRBJ2-3; the D segment call TRBD2 is taken from the table without a DNA check. TRBV21-1 is described as a pseudogene. Here the sequenced sample was blood, taken from a patient treated with checkpoint blockade. The bases are TGTGCCAGCCCCCGGGGGGCTCCCGGTACGCAGTATTTT. Its product reads: CASPRGAPGTQYF.